Shown below are 31 T cell receptor beta chains from a single sample sequenced in a study of blood T cell repertoires in COVID-19 (dated by TCRdb to 2018 to 2020). The library came from the immunoSEQ multiplex PCR assay. TCRdb stores this immuneACCESS table with in-frame sequences only. Part of the clones is absent; in the studies checked, under half of the shortfall reflects unresolved V genes, and no reason is known for the rest. The sample table holds some 700,000 clones, of which about nine tenths were seen once. Of the sample, approximately 0.3% falls within the top ten clones. Source material: peripheral blood. The receptors derive from a woman between 18 and 29 years old with acute or convalescent COVID-19.

The chain uses TRBV12-5 and TRBJ2-7; TRBD1 matches at 12 bases. The CDR3 extends over 17 amino acids. Trimming took 2 bases from V and 0 from J; bases not matched to a gene: 5. The germline V gene encodes CDR1 LGHNT and CDR2 FRNRAP. The CDR3 region has the DNA TGTGCTAGTGGTTTGACCGCGGGACAGGGGGCCTCCTACGAGCAGTACTTC. Translated, it gives CASGLTAGQGASYEQYF.

This chain links TRBV9 with TRBJ2-5; a weak D match, TRBD1 (5 bases). The V and J ends lost 3 bases and 2 bases respectively, with 11 bases between them. Germline V gives CDR1 SGDLS, CDR2 YYNGEE. The CDR3 is 14 residues long. The CDR3 spells CASSEGADQETQYF. As DNA, the CDR3 is TGTGCCAGCAGCGAAGGGGCAGATCAAGAGACCCAGTACTTC.

The CDR3 DNA reads TGTGCCAGCAGTGACCCCTTTTGGGGGGCAGGGGGGCTCAATCAGCCCCAGCATTTT. This encodes CASSDPFWGAGGLNQPQHF. The chain has TRBV6-1 and TRBJ1-5; 7 nucleotides line up with TRBD1. This CDR3 comprises 19 residues. Trimming took 3 bases from V and 3 from J; bases not matched to a gene: 17. Germline CDR1 is MNHNS and CDR2 is SASEGT.

The chain links TRBV4-1 to TRBJ2-7; 7 nucleotides align to TRBD1. J was trimmed by 3 bases and V by 2 bases; bases with no gene match: 4. Germline V gives CDR1 MGHRA, CDR2 YSYEKL. This CDR3 comprises 14 residues. The DNA of the CDR3 is TGCGCCAGCAGCCAACGGGACAGCCTCTACGAGCAGTACTTC. Protein sequence: CASSQRDSLYEQYF.

This sequence joins TRBV6-5 and TRBJ1-1; 9 bases line up with TRBD1. The germline V gene has CDR1 MNHEY and CDR2 SVGAGI. The CDR3 has 16 amino acids. V was pared by 2 bases and J by 3 bases, with 7 bases of the junction left unmatched. CDR3 in amino acids: CASSYGDRVFHTEAFF. CDR3 nucleotides: TGTGCCAGCAGTTACGGGGACAGGGTTTTTCACACTGAAGCTTTCTTT.

The J gene is TRBJ1-6, the V gene TRBV7-7; weak D call: TRBD1 (5 bases). V lost 2 bases and J 8 bases, leaving 10 bases between the germline ends. The CDR3 has 14 residues. Per germline, CDR1 SSHAT and CDR2 FNYEAQ (reference sequence). The chain's CDR3 is CASSLRAGHSPLHF. DNA of the CDR3: TGTGCCAGCAGCTTAAGGGCAGGGCATTCACCCCTCCACTTT.

The rearrangement uses TRBV4-3 and TRBJ2-7, with TRBD1 as a possible D gene (6 bases). Germline-derived CDR1 and CDR2 are LGHNA and YSLEER. The CDR3 is 15 residues long. The ends were cut back, 4 bases at V and 2 bases at J, with 15 bases in the middle. The CDR3 DNA sequence: TGCGCCAGCAGCCCGCGGCTTGGGGGCCCCTACGAGCAGTACTTC. Its protein product is CASSPRLGGPYEQYF.

The chain carries TRBV5-1 and TRBJ1-5; 7 nucleotides match TRBD1. Looked up from germline, CDR1 is SGHRS and CDR2 is YFSETQ. The length of the CDR3 is 14 residues. V lost 0 bases to trimming and J lost 7 bases; unmatched junction nucleotides: 4. The chain's CDR3 is CASSLEGAGQPQHF. The CDR3 nucleotides are TGCGCCAGCAGCTTGGAGGGGGCAGGGCAGCCCCAGCATTTT. Using reference TRBV5-1 and TRBJ1-5 for the parts outside the CDR3, the full variable domain is KAGVTQTPRYLIKTRGQQVTLSCSPISGHRSVSWYQQTPGQGLQFLFEYFSETQRNKGNFPGRFSGRQFSNSRSEMNVSTLELGDSALYLCASSLEGAGQPQHFGDGTRLSIL.

The chain is built from TRBV7-2 and TRBJ1-3; D may be TRBD1 (5 bases). Germline CDR1 reads SGHTA; CDR2 reads FQGNSA. This CDR3 has 15 amino acids. Between the trimmed V and J ends, which lost 1 base and 3 bases, there was a span of 10 bases. The CDR3 DNA sequence: TGTGCCAGCAGCTTAGTAGCAGGGTATGGAAACACCATATATTTT. It yields the protein CASSLVAGYGNTIYF.

The chain recombines TRBV11-2 with TRBJ1-2; unclear D gene. The CDR3 consists of 13 residues. Germline V gene lookup returns CDR1 SGHAT and CDR2 FQNNGV. V lost 1 base, J lost 4 bases, and 7 bases lay in between. The CDR3 DNA reads as TGTGCCAGCAGCTTAGGAGGAGGCTATGGCTACACCTTC. This sequence encodes CASSLGGGYGYTF.

This rearrangement joins TRBV6-5 to TRBJ1-3, with D perhaps matching TRBD1 (6 bases). Germline values: CDR1 MNHEY, CDR2 SVGAGI. V was clipped by 7 bases and J by 2 bases, with 15 bases between them. The CDR3 runs to 15 residues. The CDR3 loop reads CASKGAGEPGNTIYF. CDR3 coding DNA: TGTGCCAGCAAAGGGGCAGGGGAACCTGGAAACACCATATATTTT.

CDR3 region: CASSMRQGESSNQPQHF. The CDR3 DNA reads TGTGCCAGCAGTATGAGACAGGGGGAATCTAGCAATCAGCCCCAGCATTTT. The chain has TRBV27 and TRBJ1-5; 9 bases are a match to TRBD1. The CDR3 extends over 17 amino acids. The germline V gene has CDR1 MNHEY and CDR2 SMNVEV (reference sequence). The junction had 8 bases not matched to a gene; V was cut back by 5 bases and J by 0 bases.

This clone occurred once. The chain recombines TRBV29-1 with TRBJ1-2; D unclear. Per germline, CDR1 SQVTM and CDR2 ANQGSEA. The CDR3 runs to 11 residues. V dropped 5 bases and J dropped 5 bases, with 9 bases sitting between them. The CDR3 region has the DNA TGCAGCGTTTATCAGGCGTATGGCTACACCTTC. The encoded protein is CSVYQAYGYTF.

The chain is built from TRBV7-6 and TRBJ2-2; 7 bases fit TRBD2. The V segment lost 5 bases and the J segment 1 base; nucleotides outside the gene matches: 10. CDR3 length: 17 amino acids. Germline CDR1 and CDR2: SGHVS and FNYEAQ. CDR3 residues: CASSPGGGGRNTGELFF. CDR3 nucleotide sequence: TGTGCCAGCAGCCCCGGCGGGGGAGGAAGGAACACCGGGGAGCTGTTTTTT.

This chain links TRBV2 with TRBJ1-2; 8 bases agree with TRBD1. The CDR3 extends over 14 amino acids. V lost 6 bases, J lost 4 bases, and 7 bases stayed unmatched. Germline CDR1 is SNHLY and CDR2 is FYNNEI. The CDR3 DNA reads as TGTGCCAGCAGGGGGACAGGTCCTTTCTATGGCTACACCTTC. It translates to CASRGTGPFYGYTF.

This clone was observed a single time. The chain combines TRBV7-9 with TRBJ1-4; TRBD1 might be the D (5 bases). This CDR3 contains 14 residues. The V and J ends lost 0 bases and 4 bases respectively, with 6 bases between them. Germline loops: CDR1 SEHNR, CDR2 FQNEAQ (reference sequence). The CDR3 region is CASSLAQDNEKLFF. In DNA, the CDR3 is TGTGCCAGCAGCTTAGCACAGGATAATGAAAAACTGTTTTTT.

The chain recombines TRBV19 with TRBJ1-2, with D possibly matching TRBD1 (6 bases). Germline-derived CDR1 and CDR2 are LNHDA and SQIVND (reference sequence). The CDR3 has 15 amino acids. V was pared by 4 bases and J by 4 bases, with 16 bases between. The CDR3 sequence is CASSNANRAGYGYTF. As DNA, the CDR3 is TGTGCCAGTAGTAATGCCAACAGGGCGGGCTATGGCTACACCTTC. The variable domain in full, with the rest retrieved from reference TRBV19 and TRBJ1-2, is DGGITQSPKYLFRKEGQNVTLSCEQNLNHDAMYWYRQDPGQGLRLIYYSQIVNDFQKGDIAEGYSVSREKKESFPLTVTSAQKNPTAFYLCASSNANRAGYGYTFGSGTRLTVV.

V is TRBV15 and J is TRBJ1-2; the D is unclear. The CDR3 totals 13 residues. Trimming shortened V by 3 bases and J by 5 bases, and 10 bases separated the two germline ends. The germline V gene has CDR1 LNHNV and CDR2 YYDKDF (reference sequence). The CDR3 protein is CATSRGDGYGYTF. As DNA, the CDR3 is TGTGCCACCAGCAGGGGCGACGGATATGGCTACACCTTC.

The chain links TRBV29-1 to TRBJ1-2, with 7 nucleotides matching TRBD1. Germline CDR1 SQVTM, CDR2 ANQGSEA. The CDR3 totals 13 residues. V lost 4 bases, J lost 7 bases, and 9 bases stayed unmatched. The CDR3 bases are TGCAGCGTTGTCGACAGGGAGCAGAGTGGCTACACCTTC. Translating gives CSVVDREQSGYTF. Combining the CDR3 with reference TRBV29-1 and TRBJ1-2 gives the whole variable domain SAVISQKPSRDICQRGTSLTIQCQVDSQVTMMFWYRQQPGQSLTLIATANQGSEATYESGFVIDKFPISRPNLTFSTLTVSNMSPEDSSIYLCSVVDREQSGYTFGSGTRLTVV.

The DNA for the CDR3 is TGTGCCAGCAGCCCAGGGACTAGCGGGGGGAATGAGCAGTTCTTC. Translated: CASSPGTSGGNEQFF. This sequence joins TRBV3-1 (or the pseudogene TRBV3-2) and TRBJ2-1; 15 bases map to TRBD2. The J segment lost 7 bases and the V segment lost 4 bases, leaving 2 bases of the junction unmatched. CDR1 and CDR2 from the germline V gene are LGHDT and YNNKEL (reference sequence). The CDR3 is 15 residues long.

The J gene is TRBJ1-1, the V gene TRBV10-1; 10 nucleotides agree with TRBD1. Germline CDR1 is WNHNN and CDR2 is SYGVQD (reference sequence). The CDR3 totals 17 residues. Trimming at V came to 3 bases and at J to 2 bases, leaving 9 bases not matched to a gene. CDR3 residues: CASSEAGQGGFNTEAFF. DNA for the CDR3: TGCGCCAGCAGTGAAGCCGGACAGGGGGGTTTCAACACTGAAGCTTTCTTT.

This rearrangement joins TRBV20-1 to TRBJ1-1; D not resolved. Trimming pared 5 bases from V and 0 bases from J, leaving 4 bases between. The CDR3 loop spans 11 amino acids. From germline, CDR1 is DFQATT and CDR2 SNEGSKA (reference sequence). The CDR3 is CSAPLNTEAFF. For the CDR3, the DNA is TGCAGTGCTCCTTTGAACACTGAAGCTTTCTTT.

CDR3 nucleotides: TGTGCCAGCAGTGAGCTCCGGGACTTGCCTCCGTATTTT. It is translated as CASSELRDLPPYF. The chain recombines TRBV2 with TRBJ2-3; weak D call: TRBD2 (6 bases). There are 13 residues in the CDR3. Germline CDR1 reads SNHLY; CDR2 reads FYNNEI. V was pared by 3 bases and J by 14 bases, with 18 bases between.

The chain is built from TRBV2 and TRBJ1-2; D remains unclear. The V end lost 1 base, the J end lost 4 bases, and 10 bases lay between the germline ends. CDR3 length: 14 residues. Germline CDR1 reads SNHLY; CDR2 reads FYNNEI. The DNA of the CDR3 is TGTGCCAGCAGTGAAGGGGCCAGGTCCTATGGCTACACCTTC. The encoded protein is CASSEGARSYGYTF.

This chain links TRBV3-1 (or the pseudogene TRBV3-2) with TRBJ2-3, with 14 bases matching TRBD2. From germline, CDR1 is LGHDT and CDR2 YNNKEL (reference sequence). With V trimmed by 4 bases and J by 2 bases, 5 bases remained unmatched. The CDR3 covers 17 residues. CDR3 protein: CASSPRLAGGFTDTQYF. The CDR3 nucleotides read TGTGCCAGCAGCCCCCGACTAGCGGGGGGGTTCACAGATACGCAGTATTTT.

The genes are TRBV12-5 and TRBJ1-6, with D possibly being TRBD1 (6 bases). Germline CDR1 reads LGHNT; CDR2 reads FRNRAP. CDR3 length: 15 amino acids. Trimming pared 3 bases from V and 5 bases from J, leaving 11 bases between. This chain's CDR3 is CASGFVPGDNSPLHF. The CDR3 DNA sequence: TGTGCTAGTGGTTTCGTGCCAGGGGATAATTCACCCCTCCACTTT.

This chain uses TRBV27 with TRBJ1-2; no firm D call. Germline CDR1 reads MNHEY; CDR2 reads SMNVEV (reference sequence). There are 14 residues in the CDR3. V shed 0 bases and J shed 2 bases, with 7 bases lying between them. The CDR3 DNA reads TGTGCCAGCAGTTTATCCTCCGTAAACTATGGCTACACCTTC. Translating it yields CASSLSSVNYGYTF.

The gene calls are TRBV11-2 and TRBJ2-1; D possibly corresponds to TRBD2 (6 bases). Trimming took 1 base from V and 3 from J, leaving 13 bases between them. Germline V gives CDR1 SGHAT, CDR2 FQNNGV. There are 16 residues in the CDR3. CDR3 residues: CASSLVRQGLYNEQFF. The CDR3, as DNA: TGTGCCAGCAGCTTAGTGCGGCAGGGACTCTACAATGAGCAGTTCTTC.

The chain has TRBV14 and TRBJ2-1, with D possibly being TRBD1 (6 bases). Trimming stripped 0 bases from V and 2 bases from J, with 11 bases between. Per germline, CDR1 SGHDN and CDR2 FVKESK. This CDR3 has 16 amino acids. The CDR3 DNA follows: TGTGCCAGCAGCCAAGAGGGGCAGGGGACCTACAATGAGCAGTTCTTC. Its protein product is CASSQEGQGTYNEQFF.

This chain joins TRBV30 and TRBJ2-1; 8 bases are a match to TRBD1. Trimming at V came to 3 bases and at J to 12 bases, leaving 10 bases not matched to a gene. Per germline, CDR1 GTSNPN and CDR2 SVGIG (reference sequence). The CDR3 loop spans 13 amino acids. The CDR3 reads CAWSYSGGIGQFF. The CDR3 bases are TGTGCCTGGAGCTACTCAGGGGGCATAGGGCAGTTCTTC.

The gene calls are TRBV29-1 and TRBJ1-2; D unresolved. The CDR3 contains 13 residues. Between the trimmed V and J ends, which lost 1 base and 3 bases, there was a span of 9 bases. CDR1 and CDR2 (germline): SQVTM, ANQGSEA. The chain's CDR3 is CSVEVERYYGYTF. The CDR3 DNA is TGCAGCGTTGAAGTAGAGCGATACTATGGCTACACCTTC.